Listed below are T cell receptor beta chains from one sample, sequenced in a study of CD8 T cells in ankylosing spondylitis. TCRdb called the 5' RACE reads again in MiXCR, with one record for every CDR3 protein. The data contain 200,000 to 250,000 distinct CDR3 sequences, approximately 10% of them singletons. Sequences were obtained from blood, either unsorted or a sorted T cell fraction (not recorded which). The source of these receptors is a male donor with ankylosing spondylitis or in good health (not recorded which). CDR3s include the opening cysteine and the closing phenylalanine or tryptophan. Each record gives: D gene, clone size, V gene, J gene, CDR3 protein, CDR3 DNA. The D gene is left open where the match is weak. Clone sizes are given selectively: once, few, many, or a class where the clone is expanded.

D gene: -; clone size: many; V gene: TRBV21-1; J gene: TRBJ2-7; CDR3 protein: CASSEGENEQYF; CDR3 DNA: TGTGCCAGCAGCGAAGGGGAGAACGAGCAGTACTTC
D gene: TRBD2; clone size: many; V gene: TRBV6-2/TRBV6-3; J gene: TRBJ2-3; CDR3 protein: CASKWSSGTGTDTQYF; CDR3 DNA: TGTGCCAGCAAGTGGTCTAGCGGCACTGGCACAGATACGCAGTATTTT
D gene: -; clone size: -; V gene: TRBV7-8; J gene: TRBJ2-7; CDR3 protein: CASSLETVVTQEQYF; CDR3 DNA: TGTGCCAGCAGCCTCGAGACAGTTGTCACACAGGAGCAGTACTTC
D gene: -; clone size: many; V gene: TRBV6-5; J gene: TRBJ1-1; CDR3 protein: CASSYSRGFGTEAFF; CDR3 DNA: TGTGCCAGCAGTTACTCTAGAGGGTTCGGGACTGAAGCTTTCTTT
D gene: -; clone size: many; V gene: TRBV5-1; J gene: TRBJ1-5; CDR3 protein: CASSLAGGQPQHF; CDR3 DNA: TGCGCCAGCAGCTTGGCCGGTGGGCAGCCCCAGCATTTT
D gene: TRBD2; clone size: -; V gene: TRBV25-1; J gene: TRBJ2-1; CDR3 protein: CASSESWIAGENEQFF; CDR3 DNA: TGTGCCAGCAGTGAATCGTGGATAGCGGGGGAGAATGAGCAGTTCTTC
D gene: -; clone size: many; V gene: TRBV5-1; J gene: TRBJ2-1; CDR3 protein: CASSLAVGGYHFF; CDR3 DNA: TGCGCCAGCAGCTTGGCCGTTGGAGGATATCATTTCTTC
D gene: TRBD2; clone size: many; V gene: TRBV5-1; J gene: TRBJ2-1; CDR3 protein: CASSLSTSGNEQFF; CDR3 DNA: TGCGCCAGCAGCTTGAGTACTAGCGGCAATGAGCAGTTCTTC
D gene: TRBD1; clone size: few; V gene: TRBV7-9; J gene: TRBJ2-7; CDR3 protein: CASRPPGQKNEQYF; CDR3 DNA: TGTGCCAGCAGGCCTCCGGGACAGAAGAACGAGCAGTACTTC
D gene: -; clone size: many; V gene: TRBV7-2; J gene: TRBJ2-6; CDR3 protein: CASSLGQAGANVLTF; CDR3 DNA: TGTGCCAGCAGCTTAGGGCAGGCTGGGGCCAACGTCCTGACTTTC
D gene: -; clone size: -; V gene: TRBV20-1; J gene: TRBJ2-1; CDR3 protein: CSAPQGFSSYNEQFF; CDR3 DNA: TGCAGTGCTCCACAAGGGTTTAGCTCCTACAATGAGCAGTTCTTC
D gene: -; clone size: -; V gene: TRBV7-9; J gene: TRBJ1-1; CDR3 protein: CASTPGGRAEAFF; CDR3 DNA: TGTGCCAGCACCCCTGGGGGGAGGGCTGAAGCTTTCTTT
D gene: TRBD2; clone size: many; V gene: TRBV2; J gene: TRBJ2-2; CDR3 protein: CASGWTSGGAGGELFF; CDR3 DNA: TGTGCCAGCGGATGGACTAGCGGGGGGGCCGGCGGGGAGCTGTTTTTT
D gene: -; clone size: many; V gene: TRBV6-1; J gene: TRBJ1-1; CDR3 protein: CASSREMGNTEAFF; CDR3 DNA: TGTGCCAGCAGCCGGGAGATGGGGAACACTGAAGCTTTCTTT
D gene: TRBD1; clone size: -; V gene: TRBV18; J gene: TRBJ2-2; CDR3 protein: CASRDRGLSNTGELFF; CDR3 DNA: TGTGCCAGCCGGGACAGGGGGCTCTCGAACACCGGGGAGCTGTTTTTT
D gene: -; clone size: -; V gene: TRBV4-1; J gene: TRBJ2-3; CDR3 protein: CASSQEGDADTQYF; CDR3 DNA: TGCGCCAGCAGCCAAGAGGGGGACGCAGATACGCAGTATTTT
D gene: TRBD2; clone size: -; V gene: TRBV7-2; J gene: TRBJ2-6; CDR3 protein: CASSLGSSGGANVLTF; CDR3 DNA: TGTGCCAGCAGCCTGGGGTCTAGCGGTGGGGCCAACGTCCTGACTTTC
D gene: -; clone size: -; V gene: TRBV30; J gene: TRBJ1-2; CDR3 protein: CAWSGGRYGYTF; CDR3 DNA: TGTGCCTGGAGTGGGGGCAGATATGGCTACACCTTC
D gene: -; clone size: few; V gene: TRBV12-5; J gene: TRBJ2-1; CDR3 protein: CASAPGPEQFF; CDR3 DNA: TGTGCTAGTGCTCCGGGCCCAGAGCAGTTCTTC
D gene: TRBD1; clone size: many; V gene: TRBV5-1; J gene: TRBJ1-5; CDR3 protein: CASSDGQGGQPQHF; CDR3 DNA: TGCGCCAGCAGCGACGGACAGGGAGGGCAGCCCCAGCATTTT
D gene: -; clone size: many; V gene: TRBV5-1; J gene: TRBJ2-3; CDR3 protein: CASSLPGSLDTQYF; CDR3 DNA: TGCGCCAGCAGTTTGCCAGGGTCTTTGGATACGCAGTATTTT
D gene: TRBD2; clone size: many; V gene: TRBV5-1; J gene: TRBJ2-3; CDR3 protein: CASSSGSSGNPDTQYF; CDR3 DNA: TGCGCCAGCAGCTCCGGTAGTAGCGGGAACCCAGATACGCAGTATTTT
D gene: -; clone size: -; V gene: TRBV30; J gene: TRBJ1-6; CDR3 protein: CAWSPGASFSPLHF; CDR3 DNA: TGTGCCTGGAGTCCGGGGGCCTCTTTCTCACCCCTCCACTTT
D gene: TRBD1; clone size: many; V gene: TRBV12-3/TRBV12-4; J gene: TRBJ2-3; CDR3 protein: CASSRDRGWDTQYF; CDR3 DNA: TGTGCCAGCAGCCGGGACAGGGGTTGGGATACGCAGTATTTT
D gene: -; clone size: many; V gene: TRBV20-1; J gene: TRBJ1-2; CDR3 protein: CSARDPTSNRRLGYTF; CDR3 DNA: TGCAGTGCTAGAGATCCGACTAGTAACAGGCGGTTGGGCTACACCTTC
D gene: -; clone size: many; V gene: TRBV20-1; J gene: TRBJ1-1; CDR3 protein: CSARGQGYTEAFF; CDR3 DNA: TGCAGTGCTAGAGGGCAGGGATATACTGAAGCTTTCTTT
D gene: -; clone size: many; V gene: TRBV27; J gene: TRBJ2-3; CDR3 protein: CASSARSTDTQYF; CDR3 DNA: TGTGCCAGCAGTGCTAGGAGCACAGATACGCAGTATTTT
D gene: TRBD1; clone size: -; V gene: TRBV10-3; J gene: TRBJ1-1; CDR3 protein: CAISGQGEGSEAFF; CDR3 DNA: TGTGCCATCAGTGGACAGGGGGAAGGCAGTGAAGCTTTCTTT
D gene: -; clone size: many; V gene: TRBV12-3/TRBV12-4; J gene: TRBJ1-2; CDR3 protein: CASTRGRVGGYTF; CDR3 DNA: TGTGCCAGCACCCGAGGGAGGGTAGGTGGCTACACCTTC
D gene: TRBD1; clone size: many; V gene: TRBV12-3/TRBV12-4; J gene: TRBJ1-2; CDR3 protein: CASRPGQGDYGYTF; CDR3 DNA: TGTGCCAGCAGACCGGGACAGGGTGACTATGGCTACACCTTC
D gene: -; clone size: many; V gene: TRBV12-3/TRBV12-4; J gene: TRBJ2-7; CDR3 protein: CASRISAAYEQYF; CDR3 DNA: TGTGCCAGCAGGATTAGCGCCGCCTACGAGCAGTACTTC
D gene: TRBD2; clone size: many; V gene: TRBV20-1; J gene: TRBJ2-5; CDR3 protein: CSAHLITSGTDETQYF; CDR3 DNA: TGCAGTGCCCATCTAATCACTAGCGGGACGGACGAGACCCAGTACTTC
D gene: -; clone size: many; V gene: TRBV5-1; J gene: TRBJ2-3; CDR3 protein: CASSFGGPLADTQYF; CDR3 DNA: TGCGCCAGCAGCTTCGGCGGGCCCCTGGCAGATACGCAGTATTTT
D gene: -; clone size: many; V gene: TRBV5-1; J gene: TRBJ2-1; CDR3 protein: CASSLAGQNYNEQFF; CDR3 DNA: TGCGCCAGCAGCTTGGCCGGGCAGAACTACAATGAGCAGTTCTTC
D gene: TRBD2; clone size: many; V gene: TRBV4-2; J gene: TRBJ2-5; CDR3 protein: CASSQEVGGSGSWETQYF; CDR3 DNA: TGTGCCAGCAGCCAAGAAGTTGGAGGTAGCGGGAGTTGGGAGACCCAGTACTTC
D gene: TRBD2; clone size: many; V gene: TRBV2; J gene: TRBJ2-3; CDR3 protein: CASSGGTIQYF; CDR3 DNA: TGTGCCAGCAGCGGCGGGACTATACAGTATTTT
D gene: -; clone size: -; V gene: TRBV5-1; J gene: TRBJ2-3; CDR3 protein: CASSLEQGGIDTQYF; CDR3 DNA: TGCGCCAGCAGCTTGGAACAGGGGGGGATAGATACGCAGTATTTT
D gene: -; clone size: many; V gene: TRBV6-4; J gene: TRBJ1-1; CDR3 protein: CASSVLAGGGDEAFF; CDR3 DNA: TGTGCCAGCAGTGTTCTAGCAGGAGGAGGGGACGAAGCTTTCTTT
D gene: TRBD1; clone size: many; V gene: TRBV7-8; J gene: TRBJ1-5; CDR3 protein: CASSLMGQGTGQPQHF; CDR3 DNA: TGTGCCAGCAGCTTAATGGGACAGGGAACGGGTCAGCCCCAGCATTTT
D gene: TRBD2; clone size: many; V gene: TRBV4-1; J gene: TRBJ2-1; CDR3 protein: CASSQDRGAGGPNEQFF; CDR3 DNA: TGCGCCAGCAGCCAAGATCGGGGTGCGGGGGGGCCCAATGAGCAGTTCTTC
D gene: TRBD2; clone size: many; V gene: TRBV29-1; J gene: TRBJ2-2; CDR3 protein: CSVTIGGGSTGELFF; CDR3 DNA: TGCAGCGTCACGATTGGGGGGGGGTCCACCGGGGAGCTGTTTTTT
D gene: -; clone size: many; V gene: TRBV5-1; J gene: TRBJ2-3; CDR3 protein: CASSLAVLTDTQYF; CDR3 DNA: TGCGCCAGCAGCTTAGCGGTCCTCACAGATACGCAGTATTTT
D gene: TRBD2; clone size: -; V gene: TRBV27; J gene: TRBJ2-2; CDR3 protein: CASSPGPGGTGELFF; CDR3 DNA: TGTGCCAGCAGTCCCGGCCCCGGGGGGACCGGGGAGCTGTTTTTT
D gene: -; clone size: many; V gene: TRBV6-5; J gene: TRBJ2-1; CDR3 protein: CASSYRDSYNEQFF; CDR3 DNA: TGTGCCAGCAGTTATCGGGATTCCTACAATGAGCAGTTCTTC
D gene: -; clone size: many; V gene: TRBV12-3/TRBV12-4; J gene: TRBJ1-5; CDR3 protein: CASSLWGLGDQPQHF; CDR3 DNA: TGTGCCAGCAGTTTATGGGGGTTAGGAGATCAGCCCCAGCATTTT
D gene: TRBD2; clone size: many; V gene: TRBV19; J gene: TRBJ2-7; CDR3 protein: CASSIFVTSGAHEQYF; CDR3 DNA: TGTGCCAGTAGTATCTTCGTGACTAGCGGGGCCCACGAGCAGTACTTC
D gene: TRBD2; clone size: many; V gene: TRBV14; J gene: TRBJ2-1; CDR3 protein: CASSQVVGLANEQFF; CDR3 DNA: TGTGCCAGCAGCCAAGTCGTTGGACTAGCCAATGAGCAGTTCTTC
D gene: -; clone size: -; V gene: TRBV5-1; J gene: TRBJ2-5; CDR3 protein: CASSPGAWGPETQYF; CDR3 DNA: TGCGCCAGCAGCCCCGGGGCGTGGGGGCCAGAGACCCAGTACTTC
D gene: -; clone size: many; V gene: TRBV7-2; J gene: TRBJ2-7; CDR3 protein: CASSLVVPGGAAYEQYF; CDR3 DNA: TGTGCCAGCAGCTTAGTGGTGCCTGGGGGAGCCGCCTACGAGCAGTACTTC
D gene: -; clone size: many; V gene: TRBV20-1; J gene: TRBJ2-5; CDR3 protein: CSAKTTWSYGETQYF; CDR3 DNA: TGCAGTGCTAAGACCACTTGGTCTTACGGGGAGACCCAGTACTTC
D gene: -; clone size: few; V gene: TRBV7-9; J gene: TRBJ2-7; CDR3 protein: CASSSQGYSYEQYF; CDR3 DNA: TGTGCCAGCAGCTCCCAAGGTTACTCCTACGAGCAGTACTTC
D gene: -; clone size: -; V gene: TRBV5-1; J gene: TRBJ2-3; CDR3 protein: CASTLEVAVSTDTQYF; CDR3 DNA: TGCGCCAGCACCCTGGAGGTAGCGGTTAGCACAGATACGCAGTATTTT
D gene: TRBD1; clone size: many; V gene: TRBV5-1; J gene: TRBJ2-2; CDR3 protein: CASSGSTGGNTGELFF; CDR3 DNA: TGCGCCAGCAGCGGTTCGACAGGGGGGAACACCGGGGAGCTGTTTTTT
D gene: TRBD2; clone size: many; V gene: TRBV12-3/TRBV12-4; J gene: TRBJ2-3; CDR3 protein: CASSVTSGSGRDTQYF; CDR3 DNA: TGTGCCAGCAGCGTGACTAGCGGGAGCGGGCGAGATACGCAGTATTTT
D gene: -; clone size: many; V gene: TRBV6-1; J gene: TRBJ1-4; CDR3 protein: CASQWYSNGEKLFF; CDR3 DNA: TGTGCCAGCCAGTGGTACAGCAACGGGGAAAAACTGTTTTTT
D gene: -; clone size: many; V gene: TRBV29-1; J gene: TRBJ1-4; CDR3 protein: CSVGDVATNEKLFF; CDR3 DNA: TGCAGCGTGGGGGACGTTGCAACTAATGAAAAACTGTTTTTT
D gene: -; clone size: many; V gene: TRBV5-1; J gene: TRBJ2-1; CDR3 protein: CASSHFLGSADNEQFF; CDR3 DNA: TGCGCCAGCAGCCATTTTTTGGGGAGCGCTGACAATGAGCAGTTCTTC